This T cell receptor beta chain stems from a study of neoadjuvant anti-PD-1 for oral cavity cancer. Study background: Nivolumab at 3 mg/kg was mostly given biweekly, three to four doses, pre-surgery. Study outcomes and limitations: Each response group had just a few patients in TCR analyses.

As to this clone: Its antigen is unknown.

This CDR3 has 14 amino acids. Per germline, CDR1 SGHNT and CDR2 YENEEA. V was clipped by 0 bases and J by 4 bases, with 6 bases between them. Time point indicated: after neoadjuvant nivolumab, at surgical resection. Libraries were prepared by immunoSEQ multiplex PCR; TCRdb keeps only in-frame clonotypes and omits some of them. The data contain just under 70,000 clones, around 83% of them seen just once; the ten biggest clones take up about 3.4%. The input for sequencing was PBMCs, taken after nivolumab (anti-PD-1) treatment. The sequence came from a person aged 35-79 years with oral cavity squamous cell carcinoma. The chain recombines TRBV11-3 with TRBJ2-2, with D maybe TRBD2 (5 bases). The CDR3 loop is CASSLDGITGELFF. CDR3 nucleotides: TGTGCCAGCAGCTTAGACGGGATCACCGGGGAGCTGTTTTTT.